What follows are 2 T cell receptor beta chains derived from one specimen sequenced in a study of blood T cell repertoires in COVID-19. The data were produced by immunoSEQ multiplex PCR, yet TCRdb's version contains in-frame clones alone and is incomplete. Seen here are a few hundred thousand clones, less than 85% observed once, and the top ten hold about 2.3%. The sequenced material came from PBMCs or T cells enriched from blood (not recorded which). These receptors all come from a woman between 50 and 59 years old who had recovered from COVID-19.

The chain employs TRBV2 and TRBJ1-4, with TRBD1 matching over 8 bases. The length of the CDR3 is 13 residues. Germline V CDR1 and CDR2: SNHLY, FYNNEI. V lost 4 bases, J lost 11 bases, and 6 bases stayed unmatched. CDR3 amino acids: CASSVTGGPKLFF. CDR3 in DNA: TGTGCCAGCAGTGTTACAGGGGGGCCGAAACTGTTTTTT.

This chain connects TRBV28 to TRBJ2-3, with 7 nucleotides matching TRBD1. The germline V gene has CDR1 MDHEN and CDR2 SYDVKM. This CDR3 has 15 residues. The ends lost 7 bases at V and 0 bases at J; junction bases unmatched: 7. The CDR3 reads CASKVDRVSTDTQYF. The CDR3 DNA follows: TGTGCCAGCAAGGTAGACAGGGTGAGCACAGATACGCAGTATTTT.